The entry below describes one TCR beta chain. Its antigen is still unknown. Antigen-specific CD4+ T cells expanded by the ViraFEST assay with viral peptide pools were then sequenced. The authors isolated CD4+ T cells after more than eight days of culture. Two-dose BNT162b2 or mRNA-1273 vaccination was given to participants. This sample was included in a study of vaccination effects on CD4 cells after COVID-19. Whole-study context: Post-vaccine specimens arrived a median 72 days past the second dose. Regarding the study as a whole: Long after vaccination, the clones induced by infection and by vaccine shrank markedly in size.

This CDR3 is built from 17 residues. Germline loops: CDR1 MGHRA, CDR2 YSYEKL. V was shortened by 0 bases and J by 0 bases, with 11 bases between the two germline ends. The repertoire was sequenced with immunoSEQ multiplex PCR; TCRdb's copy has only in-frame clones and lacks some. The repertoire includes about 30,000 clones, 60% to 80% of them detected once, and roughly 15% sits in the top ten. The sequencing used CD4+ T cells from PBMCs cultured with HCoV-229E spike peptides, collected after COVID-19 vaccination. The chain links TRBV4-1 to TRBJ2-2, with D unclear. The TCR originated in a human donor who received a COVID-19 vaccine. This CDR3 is CASSQEEKGSNTGELFF. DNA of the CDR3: TGCGCCAGCAGCCAAGAGGAGAAAGGCTCGAACACCGGGGAGCTGTTTTTT.